This paragraph reports one T cell receptor (beta chain). Its antigen remains undetermined. Base qualities are missing; no much larger clone stands one base away. The sample comes from a study of a mutant IDH1 vaccine in newly diagnosed glioma (dated by TCRdb to the early 2020s). In terms of the full investigation: Vaccination started 4-6 weeks after radiotherapy alone, or was given together with temozolomide cycles in the groups whose treatment included chemotherapy. Of the 25 to 35 treated patients, approximately 60% were male and around 38% were female, and a mean age of approximately 40 years was recorded. Before enrollment, patients had received standard therapy of radiotherapy alone, temozolomide alone, or radiochemotherapy with temozolomide; most received the combination. Visit V12 was the week-35 safety follow-up and visit V13 was the week-47 end of study. Peripheral blood samples were drawn at six visits, namely V03 (baseline), V05, V07, V10, V12 and V13. Longitudinal TCRB deep sequencing was done for 25 to 30 treated patients, wherever samples were available for exploratory analyses.

V and J are truncated by 6 bases and 4 bases respectively, leaving an intervening sequence of 8 bases. The CDR3, from cysteine to phenylalanine, totals 12 residues. The only DNA kept is the CDR3, 36 bases in frame from the first base. As encoded in the germline V gene, CDR1 is MDHEN while CDR2 is SYDVKM. Taken with the paper, the label for time point translates to: week 47, end of study. A 20-mer mutant IDH1 peptide at 300 micrograms in Montanide made up each vaccine dose, which was injected subcutaneously together with topical imiquimod. Eight vaccinations were administered to patients in weeks 1, 3, 5, 7, 11, 15, 19 and 23, corresponding to visits V03 through V10. Donors had newly diagnosed WHO grade 3 or 4 IDH1-mutant astrocytomas with loss of nuclear ATRX. The samples were drawn from NOA16, a multicentre, single-arm, open-label phase I trial in Germany that tested a mutant IDH1 peptide vaccine in humans for the first time. Genomic DNA for TCRB sequencing was extracted from EDTA blood using the DNeasy Blood and Tissue Kit.

The library was obtained by the immunoSEQ multiplex PCR assay. Following the manufacturer's protocol, the hsTCRB Kit was used to amplify rearranged TCR beta chain sequences. TCRB libraries were sequenced on an Illumina MiSeq. The authors' analysis ran thus. The kit vendor's proprietary platform handled demultiplexing, trimming and gene mapping. The table comes from immuneACCESS by way of TCRdb, which keeps in-frame sequences with V and J called. Part of the clones is missing from these tables; in studies checked, under half for an unresolved V gene and the rest for unknown reasons. V and J calls plus clone size are reproduced from that table; the DNA served to infer D and trimming. This sample gives approximately 58,000 clones in total; 75% to 90% of them show up just once. Approximately 3.9% of the sample lies in the top ten. General conclusions and limits of the study: Changes in the top peripheral T cell clonotypes picked up by TCRB sequencing did not appear to be linked to pseudoprogression. Immune responses induced by the vaccine were seen in approximately 92% of patients across multiple MHC alleles. Selection of PBMC samples for TCRB deep sequencing was based on availability. The authors stated that sample limitations prevented analyses of patient blood samples from being reproduced.

This TCR was sampled from a man aged 30-40 years with glioma. The material sequenced was PBMCs, taken from a glioma patient whose treatment included an IDH1 peptide vaccine. The chain was built from TRBV28 and TRBJ2-3, with the D gene not clear enough to name. The sequence in DNA is TGTGCCAGCAGATCAGCCGCAGATACGCAGTATTTT. The encoded protein is CASRSAADTQYF.